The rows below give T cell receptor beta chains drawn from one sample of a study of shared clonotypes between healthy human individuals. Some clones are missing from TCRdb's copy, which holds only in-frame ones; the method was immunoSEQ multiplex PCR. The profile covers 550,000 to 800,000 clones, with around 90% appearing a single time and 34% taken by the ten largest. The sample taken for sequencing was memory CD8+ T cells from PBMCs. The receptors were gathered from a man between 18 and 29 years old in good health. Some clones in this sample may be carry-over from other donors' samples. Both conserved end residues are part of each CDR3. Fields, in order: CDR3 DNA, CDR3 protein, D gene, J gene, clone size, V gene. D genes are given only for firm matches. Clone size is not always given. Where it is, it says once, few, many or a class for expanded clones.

DNA: TGTGCCAGCAGTGCTTGGGACAGACATAGCAATCAGCCCCAGCATTTT
CDR3: CASSAWDRHSNQPQHF
D: TRBD1
J: TRBJ1-5
size: NA
V: TRBV6-1

DNA: TGTGCCAGCAGTCCCGGACTAGCGGGAATCTACGAGCAGTACTTC
CDR3: CASSPGLAGIYEQYF
D: TRBD2
J: TRBJ2-7
size: NA
V: TRBV27

DNA: TGTGCCAGCATTCCCTCTACCGGCCAAAACATTCAGTACTTC
CDR3: CASIPSTGQNIQYF
D: NA
J: TRBJ2-4
size: NA
V: TRBV7-2

DNA: TGTGCCAGCAGCCTGGGACTAGCGGGGGAGCAGTACTTC
CDR3: CASSLGLAGEQYF
D: TRBD2
J: TRBJ2-7
size: NA
V: TRBV25-1

DNA: TGTGCCAGCGAGGGGCAGGGAGGGCCGGGGCGAAATGAAAAACTGTTTTTT
CDR3: CASEGQGGPGRNEKLFF
D: NA
J: TRBJ1-4
size: NA
V: TRBV7-9

DNA: TGCGCCAGCAGCCAAGTTGCGGGGGCGAACACCGGGGAGCTGTTTTTT
CDR3: CASSQVAGANTGELFF
D: TRBD2
J: TRBJ2-2
size: NA
V: TRBV4-1

DNA: TGTGCCAGCAGCCCTAGACAGGGGGCCTATGAGCAGTTCTTC
CDR3: CASSPRQGAYEQFF
D: TRBD1
J: TRBJ2-1
size: NA
V: TRBV9

DNA: TGTGCCAGCAGCAGAGGGACATTGCTCGACGAGCAGTACTTC
CDR3: CASSRGTLLDEQYF
D: NA
J: TRBJ2-7
size: NA
V: TRBV9

DNA: TGTGCCAGCATCAACAGGGCCGGGCGGGGCACTGAAGCTTTCTTT
CDR3: CASINRAGRGTEAFF
D: NA
J: TRBJ1-1
size: NA
V: TRBV6-5

DNA: TGTGCCAGCAGCCAAGTCGTGACAGGGGACAATGAGCAGTTCTTC
CDR3: CASSQVVTGDNEQFF
D: TRBD1
J: TRBJ2-1
size: NA
V: TRBV14

DNA: TGTGCCAGCAGCGTAGATAGGACAGGGGGCCCCCCCAAAAACATTCAGTACTTC
CDR3: CASSVDRTGGPPKNIQYF
D: TRBD1
J: TRBJ2-4
size: once
V: TRBV9

DNA: TGCGCCAGCAGCTTTAGCGGGAGTAGCAACGAGCAGTACTTC
CDR3: CASSFSGSSNEQYF
D: TRBD2
J: TRBJ2-7
size: NA
V: TRBV5-1

DNA: TGTGCCAGCAGCTTCCCCGACAGGGAGGCTCAAGAGACCCAGTACTTC
CDR3: CASSFPDREAQETQYF
D: NA
J: TRBJ2-5
size: NA
V: TRBV6-6

DNA: TGTGCCAGCAGTTACTTTTCTTCTTCCTACGAGCAGTACTTC
CDR3: CASSYFSSSYEQYF
D: NA
J: TRBJ2-7
size: NA
V: TRBV6-5

DNA: TGTGCCAGCAATAGGGGGACTGGCGAAGGCTACACCTTC
CDR3: CASNRGTGEGYTF
D: NA
J: TRBJ1-2
size: NA
V: TRBV6-6

DNA: TGTGCCAGCAGCTTAGAGCCGGGACCCCGGTACGAGCAGTACTTC
CDR3: CASSLEPGPRYEQYF
D: NA
J: TRBJ2-7
size: NA
V: TRBV7-2

DNA: TGTGCCAGCAGTCCCTTCGGAGCCAAAAACATTCAGTACTTC
CDR3: CASSPFGAKNIQYF
D: NA
J: TRBJ2-4
size: NA
V: TRBV27

DNA: TGTGCCAGCAGTCTTTCGGGAGGGGAAGCTTTCTTT
CDR3: CASSLSGGEAFF
D: NA
J: TRBJ1-1
size: NA
V: TRBV28

DNA: TGTGCCAGCAGGGGGGGGCCTAGCGGAAACAATGAGCAGTTCTTC
CDR3: CASRGGPSGNNEQFF
D: NA
J: TRBJ2-1
size: NA
V: TRBV7-9

DNA: TGTGCCAGCAGTGACTCAGGACAGGGGGCAGATACGCAGTATTTT
CDR3: CASSDSGQGADTQYF
D: TRBD1
J: TRBJ2-3
size: NA
V: TRBV6-4

DNA: TGTGCCAGCAGAGGACTAGCGGGACTGGAGACCCAGTACTTC
CDR3: CASRGLAGLETQYF
D: TRBD2
J: TRBJ2-5
size: NA
V: TRBV28

DNA: TGTGCCACCAGCGGCCGTGGGCCCCAGCATTTT
CDR3: CATSGRGPQHF
D: NA
J: TRBJ1-5
size: NA
V: TRBV15

DNA: TGTGCCAGCCAGTGGCAGGGACACAATCAGCCCCAGCATTTT
CDR3: CASQWQGHNQPQHF
D: NA
J: TRBJ1-5
size: once
V: TRBV7-9

DNA: TGTGCCAGCAGTGAATCGGCTAGCGGGCCCTACAATGAGCAGTTCTTC
CDR3: CASSESASGPYNEQFF
D: TRBD2
J: TRBJ2-1
size: NA
V: TRBV25-1

DNA: TGCGCCAGCAGCCAAGATCGGTCGGGACTGGATACGCAGTATTTT
CDR3: CASSQDRSGLDTQYF
D: NA
J: TRBJ2-3
size: once
V: TRBV4-3

DNA: TGCAGCTCAGAAGGGGGGAAGAACACTGAAGCTTTCTTT
CDR3: CSSEGGKNTEAFF
D: NA
J: TRBJ1-1
size: NA
V: TRBV29-1

DNA: TGCAGTGCTAGAGTCCAGCTTGGCTACACCTTC
CDR3: CSARVQLGYTF
D: NA
J: TRBJ1-2
size: NA
V: TRBV20-1

DNA: TGTGCCACCAGCAGAGGCAGGGCAAACACTGAAGCTTTCTTT
CDR3: CATSRGRANTEAFF
D: NA
J: TRBJ1-1
size: NA
V: TRBV15

DNA: TGTGCCAGCAGCCTCGGACAGGGGGCTTTCACTGAAGCTTTCTTT
CDR3: CASSLGQGAFTEAFF
D: TRBD1
J: TRBJ1-1
size: once
V: TRBV7-9

DNA: TGTGCCAGCAGCTTTGGTGGTCAGCCCCAGCATTTT
CDR3: CASSFGGQPQHF
D: NA
J: TRBJ1-5
size: NA
V: TRBV7-9

DNA: TGTGCCAGCCAACCCTACACCGGGGAGCTGTTTTTT
CDR3: CASQPYTGELFF
D: NA
J: TRBJ2-2
size: NA
V: TRBV27

DNA: TGTGCCAGCAGCCCTCATTTACGGCGAATCCCCTACGAGCAGTACTTC
CDR3: CASSPHLRRIPYEQYF
D: NA
J: TRBJ2-7
size: NA
V: TRBV5-5

DNA: TGTGCCAGCAGCACTCGAGGGTACGAGCAGTACTTC
CDR3: CASSTRGYEQYF
D: NA
J: TRBJ2-7
size: NA
V: TRBV13

DNA: TGTGCCAGCAGTGAAGATGTGTTTCCCACTAATGAAAAACTGTTTTTT
CDR3: CASSEDVFPTNEKLFF
D: NA
J: TRBJ1-4
size: NA
V: TRBV6-1

DNA: TGTGCCAGCAGCGCGTCGGGACAACCCTACAATGAGCAGTTCTTC
CDR3: CASSASGQPYNEQFF
D: NA
J: TRBJ2-1
size: NA
V: TRBV9

DNA: TGTGCCAGAAGCTTCGGCAGGATAGGCAATCAGCCCCAGCATTTT
CDR3: CARSFGRIGNQPQHF
D: NA
J: TRBJ1-5
size: NA
V: TRBV5-3

DNA: TGTGCCAGCAGTTTGACAGGAGCTAATGAAAAACTGTTTTTT
CDR3: CASSLTGANEKLFF
D: NA
J: TRBJ1-4
size: NA
V: TRBV27

DNA: TGTGCCAGCAGCTCGGGATGGGGGTGGCATGAGCAGTTCTTC
CDR3: CASSSGWGWHEQFF
D: NA
J: TRBJ2-1
size: NA
V: TRBV7-9

DNA: TGTGCCAGCAGCCTCGAGGGACTAGCGGGAGGCATAGGCACAGATACGCAGTATTTT
CDR3: CASSLEGLAGGIGTDTQYF
D: TRBD2
J: TRBJ2-3
size: NA
V: TRBV14

DNA: TGTGCCAGCAGTGACGACAGGGGGGTAGTCGACGAGCAGTACTTC
CDR3: CASSDDRGVVDEQYF
D: TRBD1
J: TRBJ2-7
size: NA
V: TRBV6-1

DNA: TGTGCCAGCAGTTCAACCCTCGGAGAGTTTATAGCCTACGAGCAGTACTTC
CDR3: CASSSTLGEFIAYEQYF
D: NA
J: TRBJ2-7
size: NA
V: TRBV28

DNA: TGTGCCAGCAGTCGACGGACAGGGACTAATGAAAAACTGTTTTTT
CDR3: CASSRRTGTNEKLFF
D: TRBD1
J: TRBJ1-4
size: NA
V: TRBV7-6